Only a few counts were recorded for the clone carrying this TCR beta chain. Its antigen is as yet unknown. Germline V gene lookup returns CDR1 MNHEY and CDR2 SVGAGI. V lost 2 bases to trimming and J lost 5 bases, with 9 bases between them. The CDR3 loop spans 13 amino acids. Using constant-segment primers, 5'RACE produced TCR alpha and TCR beta cDNA libraries carrying sample barcodes and UMIs. TCRdb re-called the 5' RACE reads through MiXCR, storing one row per CDR3 protein. The sample contains under 200,000 distinct CDR3 sequences, about 9.9% of which appear only once. This specimen comes from a study of T-cell memory formation after mild COVID-19. Study-wide results and limits: Day 15 to 85 contracting clones showed balanced CD4/CD8; day 15 to 37 expanders favored CD4+.

Sequencing was carried out using PBMCs or a T cell subset sorted from them (not recorded which). The J gene is TRBJ1-1, the V gene TRBV6-5; unclear D gene. This clonotype was obtained from a man aged 18 to 29 who had mild COVID-19 (a few samples of this study predate the infection). Cell type and time point are not known. In DNA, the CDR3 is TGTGCCAGCAGTTACCGTCCGGAGACTGAAGCTTTCTTT. Its translation is CASSYRPETEAFF.